This T cell receptor beta chain emerged from a study of blood T cell repertoires in COVID-19. Germline V CDR1 and CDR2: SGHTA, FQGNSA. CDR3 size: 15 residues. J was trimmed by 10 bases and V by 1 base; bases with no gene match: 9. The protocol was immunoSEQ multiplex PCR, while the TCRdb copy is restricted to in-frame clones and leaves out a portion. The sample has 250,000 to 350,000 clones; around nine tenths are singletons. This clone occurred once. People in the exposed group encountered a COVID-19 case within 2 weeks before entering the study. The chain couples TRBV7-2 to TRBJ2-1; TRBD2 matches at 8 bases. The source is a woman between 50 and 59 years old who had been exposed to COVID-19. Sequencing input: PBMCs or T cells enriched from blood (not recorded which). CDR3 in amino acids: CASSLESGVAGEQFF. The CDR3 DNA reads as TGTGCCAGCAGCTTAGAGAGTGGGGTAGCGGGAGAGCAGTTCTTC.